Each of the 10 T cell receptor beta chains below was sequenced from the same sample in a study of cytomegalovirus exposure and HLA in healthy donors (dated by TCRdb to 2015 to 2018). The library was built by means of the immunoSEQ multiplex PCR assay. TCRdb retrieved this table from immuneACCESS and kept in-frame rearrangements only. Not all clones are present; in checked studies, unresolved V genes account for under half, and no reason is known for the remainder. The sample has 250,000 to 400,000 clones on record, approximately 86% of them singletons. The leading ten clones occupy 0.95% to 1.5% of the sample. Sequencing used PBMCs. These receptors all stem from a woman under 40 in good health and CMV-seropositive.

The gene calls are TRBV11-1 and TRBJ2-3; 13 bases match TRBD2. Trimming took 2 bases from V and 2 from J; bases not matched to a gene: 1. The CDR3 has 16 amino acids. Germline lookup yields CDR1 SGHAT and CDR2 FQDESV (reference sequence). The CDR3 nucleotides are TGTGCCAGCAGCTTAACTAGCGGGGGGGCCACAGATACGCAGTATTTT. It yields the protein CASSLTSGGATDTQYF.

This chain uses TRBV5-8 with TRBJ2-7; possibly TRBD1 or TRBD2 for D (5 bases each). Trimming shortened V by 0 bases and J by 0 bases, and 16 bases separated the two germline ends. The CDR3 contains 17 residues. CDR1 and CDR2 (germline): SGHTS, YDEGEE. The CDR3: CASSLEVWGSDSYEQYF. In nucleotides, the CDR3 is TGTGCCAGCAGCTTGGAGGTGTGGGGGAGTGACTCCTACGAGCAGTACTTC.

This clone was seen only a few times. The rearrangement uses TRBV30 and TRBJ1-1, with unresolved D. Trimming cost V 2 bases and J 1 base, with 5 bases left between them. Germline V gene data show CDR1 as GTSNPN and CDR2 as SVGIG (reference sequence). The CDR3 is 12 residues long. In DNA form, the CDR3 reads TGTGCCTGGAGTAACCGGAACACTGAAGCTTTCTTT. This encodes CAWSNRNTEAFF.

This chain uses TRBV5-8 with TRBJ1-6, with D possibly matching TRBD1 (6 bases). Per the germline V gene, CDR1 is SGHTS and CDR2 is YDEGEE. Trimming left V 2 bases short and J 0 bases short, with 15 bases between. This CDR3 spans 18 amino acids. The chain's CDR3 is CASSLSGTLHSYNSPLHF. In DNA form, the CDR3 reads TGTGCCAGCAGCTTATCCGGGACACTACACTCCTATAATTCACCCCTCCACTTT.

The chain couples TRBV18 to TRBJ1-2, with 8 bases identical to TRBD1. The germline gives CDR1 KGHSH, CDR2 LQKENI. The CDR3 covers 15 residues. J gave up 7 bases and V 6 bases, and 13 bases lay outside the gene matches. In DNA, the CDR3 is TGTGCCAGCTCGGCCGACAGGGGTCCATTCTCTGGCTACACCTTC. Translating it yields CASSADRGPFSGYTF.

The genes are TRBV5-1 and TRBJ2-7; 13 nucleotides line up with TRBD2. The CDR3 is 16 amino acids. The germline CDR1 and CDR2 sequences are SGHRS and YFSETQ. Germline trimming cut 4 bases from V and 6 bases from J; bases unmatched to any gene: 10. This CDR3 reads CASSPRTSGSVGEQYF. For the CDR3, the DNA is TGCGCCAGCAGCCCCAGGACTAGCGGGAGTGTGGGCGAGCAGTACTTC.

The chain employs TRBV9 and TRBJ2-3; TRBD2 is a possible D gene (5 bases). Looked up from germline, CDR1 is SGDLS and CDR2 is YYNGEE. Trimming cost V 4 bases and J 4 bases, with 16 bases left between them. The CDR3 extends over 15 amino acids. As DNA, the CDR3 is TGTGCCAGCAGCTGGGCGGGCCAAGACCCAGATACGCAGTATTTT. It is translated as CASSWAGQDPDTQYF.

The rearrangement uses TRBV30 and TRBJ1-3, with TRBD1 as a possible D gene (5 bases). Deletions cut 2 bases from V and 3 bases from J, with 11 bases between. This CDR3 comprises 14 residues. The germline V gene encodes CDR1 GTSNPN and CDR2 SVGIG (reference sequence). The CDR3 nucleotides are TGTGCCTGGAGTCCGGGGCTCGGTGGAAACACCATATATTTT. Translating it yields CAWSPGLGGNTIYF.

CDR3 sequence: CASTNIPGRDRAYEQYF. The CDR3 DNA reads as TGTGCCAGCACCAATATACCGGGGAGGGACAGGGCCTACGAGCAGTACTTC. The chain recombines TRBV7-2 with TRBJ2-7; 9 bases are shared with TRBD1. Germline V gene lookup returns CDR1 SGHTA and CDR2 FQGNSA. Trimming removed 7 bases from V and 2 bases from J; junction bases left unmatched: 15. This CDR3 is 17 amino acids long.

The chain carries TRBV6-5 and TRBJ2-1; perhaps D is TRBD1 or TRBD2 (5 bases each). Trimming shortened V by 2 bases and J by 6 bases, and 14 bases separated the two germline ends. The CDR3 consists of 15 residues. Germline lookup yields CDR1 MNHEY and CDR2 SVGAGI. The CDR3 here is CASSYGGRVVNEQFF. DNA of the CDR3: TGTGCCAGCAGTTACGGAGGCAGGGTAGTCAATGAGCAGTTCTTC.